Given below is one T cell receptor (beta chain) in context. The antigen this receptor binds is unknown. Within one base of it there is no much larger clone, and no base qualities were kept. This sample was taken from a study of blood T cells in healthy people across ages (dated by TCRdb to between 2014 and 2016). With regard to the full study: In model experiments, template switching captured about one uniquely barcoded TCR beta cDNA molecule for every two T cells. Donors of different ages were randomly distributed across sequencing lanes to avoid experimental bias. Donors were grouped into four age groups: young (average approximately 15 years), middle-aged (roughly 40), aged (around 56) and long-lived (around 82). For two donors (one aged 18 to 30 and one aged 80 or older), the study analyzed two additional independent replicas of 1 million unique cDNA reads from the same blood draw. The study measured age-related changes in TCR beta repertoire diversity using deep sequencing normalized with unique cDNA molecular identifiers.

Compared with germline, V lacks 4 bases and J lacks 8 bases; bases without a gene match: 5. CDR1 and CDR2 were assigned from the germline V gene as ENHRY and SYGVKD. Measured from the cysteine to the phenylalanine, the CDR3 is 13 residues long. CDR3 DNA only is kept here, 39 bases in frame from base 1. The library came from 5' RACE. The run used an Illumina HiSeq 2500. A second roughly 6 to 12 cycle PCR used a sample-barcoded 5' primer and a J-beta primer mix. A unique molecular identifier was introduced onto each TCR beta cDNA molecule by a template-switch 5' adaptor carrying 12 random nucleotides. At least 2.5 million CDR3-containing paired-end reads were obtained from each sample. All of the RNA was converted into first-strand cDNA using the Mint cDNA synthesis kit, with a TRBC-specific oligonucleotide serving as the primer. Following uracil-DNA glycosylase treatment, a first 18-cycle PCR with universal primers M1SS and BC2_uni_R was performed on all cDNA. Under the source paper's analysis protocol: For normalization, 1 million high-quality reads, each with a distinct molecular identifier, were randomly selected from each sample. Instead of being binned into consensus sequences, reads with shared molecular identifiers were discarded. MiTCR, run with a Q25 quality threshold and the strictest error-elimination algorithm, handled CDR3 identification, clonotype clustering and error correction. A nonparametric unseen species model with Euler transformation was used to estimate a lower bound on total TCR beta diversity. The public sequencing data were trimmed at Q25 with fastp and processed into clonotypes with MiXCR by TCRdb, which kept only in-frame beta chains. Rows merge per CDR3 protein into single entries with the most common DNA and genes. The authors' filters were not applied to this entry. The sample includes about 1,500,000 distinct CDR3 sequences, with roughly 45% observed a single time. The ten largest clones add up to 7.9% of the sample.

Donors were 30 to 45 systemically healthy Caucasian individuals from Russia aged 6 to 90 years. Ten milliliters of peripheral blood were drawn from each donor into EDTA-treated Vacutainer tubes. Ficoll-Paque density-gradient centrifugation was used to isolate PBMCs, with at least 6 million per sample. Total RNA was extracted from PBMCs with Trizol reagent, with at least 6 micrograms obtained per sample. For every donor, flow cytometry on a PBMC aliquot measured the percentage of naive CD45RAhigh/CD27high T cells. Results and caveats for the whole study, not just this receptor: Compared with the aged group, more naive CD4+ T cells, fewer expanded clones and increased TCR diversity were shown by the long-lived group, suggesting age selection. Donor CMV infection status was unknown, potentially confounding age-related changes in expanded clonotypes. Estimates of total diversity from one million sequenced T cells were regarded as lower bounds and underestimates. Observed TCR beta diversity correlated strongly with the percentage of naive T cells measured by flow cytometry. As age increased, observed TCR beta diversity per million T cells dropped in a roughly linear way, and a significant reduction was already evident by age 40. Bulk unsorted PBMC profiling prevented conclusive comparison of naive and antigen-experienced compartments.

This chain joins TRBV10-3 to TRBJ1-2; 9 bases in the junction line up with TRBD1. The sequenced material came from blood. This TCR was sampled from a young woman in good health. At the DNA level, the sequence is TGTGCCATCAGTGGGGACAGGGTCGACGGCTACACCTTC. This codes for CAISGDRVDGYTF.